The sample holds many counts of the clone carrying this T cell receptor (beta chain). Every donor provided roughly 9.1 milliliters of peripheral blood. The authors ran a second PCR of roughly 6 to 12 cycles using a sample-barcoded 5' primer and a J-beta primer mix. Using its own MiXCR run on the 5' RACE reads, TCRdb lists one record per CDR3 protein. The sample lists hundreds of thousands of distinct CDR3 sequences, about 28% occurring once. This CDR3 comprises 14 residues. V lost 5 bases to trimming and J lost 8 bases; unmatched junction nucleotides: 7. Germline values: CDR1 MDHEN, CDR2 SYDVKM. This record comes from a study of blood T cells in healthy people across ages.

This TCR came from a woman of 80 years or more in good health. Material: blood. The chain is built from TRBV28 and TRBJ1-4; 8 bases fit TRBD1. The CDR3, as DNA: TGTGCCAGCAGTCAAGACAGGGGTTTCGAAAAACTGTTTTTT. Its protein is CASSQDRGFEKLFF. Filled out from reference TRBV28 and TRBJ1-4, the complete variable domain reads DVKVTQSSRYLVKRTGEKVFLECVQDMDHENMFWYRQDPGLGLRLIYFSYDVKMKEKGDIPEGYSVSREKKERFSLILESASTNQTSMYLCASSQDRGFEKLFFGSGTQLSVL.